The 2 T cell receptor beta chains below all came from one sample that was sequenced in a study of shared clonotypes between healthy human individuals. Method: immunoSEQ multiplex PCR; TCRdb's copy keeps in-frame clones and lacks some. The repertoire holds approximately 2.1 million clones, with 93% as singletons. Sequencing input: naive CD4+ T cells from PBMCs. The subset here: CD45RA+ positively selected. Every receptor here comes from a man younger than 30 in good health. Some clones in this sample may be carry-over from other donors' samples.

The V and J genes are TRBV5-4 and TRBJ2-7, with 12 bases fitting TRBD2. Germline CDR1 and CDR2: SGHNT and YYREEE (reference sequence). This CDR3 contains 16 residues. V was pared by 1 base and J by 7 bases, with 9 bases of the junction left unmatched. The CDR3 region is CASSLTSGGPSGEQYF. The CDR3 bases are TGTGCCAGCAGCTTGACTAGCGGGGGGCCTTCCGGTGAGCAGTACTTC.

This chain joins TRBV11-2 and TRBJ2-3, with 7 bases aligning to TRBD2. The CDR3 has 16 amino acids. With 1 base clipped from V and 3 bases from J, the junction kept 7 bases outside the gene matches. Germline loops: CDR1 SGHAT, CDR2 FQNNGV. The CDR3 is CASSLVAGVMTDTQYF. The CDR3, as DNA: TGTGCCAGCAGCTTAGTGGCGGGAGTGATGACAGATACGCAGTATTTT. Variable domain in full (rest from reference TRBV11-2 and TRBJ2-3): EAGVAQSPRYKIIEKRQSVAFWCNPISGHATLYWYQQILGQGPKLLIQFQNNGVVDDSQLPKDRFSAERLKGVDSTLKIQPAKLEDSAVYLCASSLVAGVMTDTQYFGPGTRLTVL.